One sample yielded the 26 T cell receptor beta chains listed below, sequenced in a study of T cell repertoires in aging, cancer and after chemotherapy. Peripheral blood genomic DNA, not sorted cells or RNA, was the template. Multiplex touch-down PCR with TRB-A/B primers amplified rearranged V-D-J TRB sequences. TCRdb itself ran the multiplex PCR reads through MiXCR, one entry per CDR3 protein. The sample holds around 15,000 distinct CDR3 sequences; 45% to 50% are singletons and the top ten take roughly a tenth. The sequencing input was blood. The receptors derive from a human donor in good health.

The gene calls are TRBV6-1 and TRBJ2-1; 9 nucleotides agree with TRBD2. Germline lookup yields CDR1 MNHNS and CDR2 SASEGT. The ends lost 2 bases at V and 2 bases at J; junction bases unmatched: 7. The CDR3 is 17 amino acids. The CDR3 is CASSEYSSGITYNEQFF. The CDR3 coding sequence is TGTGCCAGCAGTGAATATTCTAGCGGGATAACCTACAATGAGCAGTTCTTC.

The J gene is TRBJ2-1, the V gene TRBV6-5, with 7 bases fitting TRBD1. The CDR3 totals 16 residues. V was clipped by 2 bases and J by 1 base; unmatched bases: 5. CDR1 is MNHEY and CDR2 is SVGAGI in the germline V gene. The chain's CDR3 is CASSYVRDSSYNEQFF. The CDR3 DNA follows: TGTGCCAGCAGTTACGTCCGGGACAGTTCCTACAATGAGCAGTTCTTC.

V usage is TRBV13 and J usage is TRBJ2-7; perhaps TRBD1 as D (5 bases). The CDR3 is 14 residues long. V shed 5 bases and J shed 0 bases, with 11 bases lying between them. From germline, CDR1 is PRHDT and CDR2 FYEKMQ (reference sequence). CDR3 amino acids: CASSAPTASYEQYF. The CDR3, as DNA: TGTGCCAGCAGCGCCCCGACAGCCTCCTACGAGCAGTACTTC.

The rearrangement uses TRBV15 and TRBJ2-5; 7 bases match TRBD1. J lost 1 base, V lost 0 bases, and 2 bases had no gene match. The CDR3 sequence is 15 residues long. CDR1 is LNHNV, CDR2 YYDKDF, per germline (reference sequence). CDR3 protein: CATSRDQGVQETQYF. For the CDR3, the DNA is TGTGCCACCAGCAGAGATCAGGGGGTCCAAGAGACCCAGTACTTC.

The V and J genes are TRBV5-6 and TRBJ2-3; D is perhaps TRBD2 (6 bases). This CDR3 has 17 amino acids. Germline values: CDR1 SGHDT, CDR2 YYEEEE. Between the trimmed V and J ends, which lost 0 bases and 0 bases, there was a span of 14 bases. The CDR3 region has the DNA TGTGCCAGCAGCTTGGGGGGACTCGCACCTAGCACAGATACGCAGTATTTT. Its protein is CASSLGGLAPSTDTQYF. Combining the CDR3 with reference TRBV5-6 and TRBJ2-3 gives the whole variable domain DAGVTQSPTHLIKTRGQQVTLRCSPKSGHDTVSWYQQALGQGPQFIFQYYEEEERQRGNFPDRFSGHQFPNYSSELNVNALLLGDSALYLCASSLGGLAPSTDTQYFGPGTRLTVL.

The gene calls are TRBV19 and TRBJ2-6; possible D gene TRBD1, 6 bases. CDR1 is LNHDA, CDR2 SQIVND, per germline (reference sequence). The CDR3 is 15 residues long. V was pared by 8 bases and J by 0 bases, with 11 bases between. Written as DNA, the CDR3 is TGTGCCAGTGGGGGCCAATACTCTGGGGCCAACGTCCTGACTTTC. It yields the protein CASGGQYSGANVLTF. The full variable domain, its missing parts supplied by reference TRBV19 and TRBJ2-6, is DGGITQSPKYLFRKEGQNVTLSCEQNLNHDAMYWYRQDPGQGLRLIYYSQIVNDFQKGDIAEGYSVSREKKESFPLTVTSAQKNPTAFYLCASGGQYSGANVLTFGAGSRLTVL.

This clonotype was seen more than once but under ten times. The chain couples TRBV18 to TRBJ2-5; D ambiguous. V lost 1 base to trimming and J lost 2 bases, with 2 bases between them. This CDR3 comprises 12 residues. From germline, CDR1 is KGHSH and CDR2 LQKENI. The CDR3 spells CASSPQQETQYF. The CDR3 coding sequence is TGTGCCAGCTCACCACAGCAAGAGACCCAGTACTTC.

The table lists this clonotype with a few counts. The J gene is TRBJ1-1, the V gene TRBV19; 8 bases fit TRBD1. Per the germline V gene, CDR1 is LNHDA and CDR2 is SQIVND (reference sequence). With V trimmed by 6 bases and J by 5 bases, 8 bases remained unmatched. This CDR3 region has 14 residues. The CDR3 DNA reads as TGTGCCAGTAGCGCGCTTACAGGGGGGACTGAAGCTTTCTTT. This sequence encodes CASSALTGGTEAFF.

The chain combines TRBV6-5 with TRBJ2-2; D is possibly TRBD2 (6 bases). Between the trimmed V and J ends, which lost 5 bases and 6 bases, there was a span of 13 bases. The germline V gene encodes CDR1 MNHEY and CDR2 SVGAGI. The CDR3 has 14 residues. This CDR3 is CASSRTITAGELFF. The CDR3 bases are TGTGCCAGCAGTCGGACTATTACGGCCGGGGAGCTGTTTTTT.

This rearrangement joins TRBV18 to TRBJ1-3, with a weak D call TRBD1 (5 bases). V was shortened by 3 bases and J by 1 base, with 7 bases between the two germline ends. The CDR3 loop spans 14 amino acids. Germline V gene sequence: CDR1 KGHSH, CDR2 LQKENI. The CDR3 bases are TGTGCCAGCTCACCGGGGCAGTCTGGAAACACCATATATTTT. Amino acids: CASSPGQSGNTIYF.

The CDR3 loop reads CASSPPPRLAGDNEQFF. The CDR3 DNA reads TGTGCCAGCAGTCCCCCTCCCCGACTAGCGGGTGACAATGAGCAGTTCTTC. V is TRBV6-1 and J is TRBJ2-1, with 10 positions matching TRBD2. The germline V gene has CDR1 MNHNS and CDR2 SASEGT. V trimming: 5 bases; J trimming: 5 bases; junction bases outside the gene matches: 12. The CDR3 totals 17 residues.

This clonotype is medium-sized. This chain links TRBV19 with TRBJ2-5; D tentatively fits TRBD1 or TRBD2 (5 bases each). CDR3 length: 14 amino acids. Germline CDR1 is LNHDA and CDR2 is SQIVND (reference sequence). The V end was cut by 4 bases, the J end by 4 bases, with 13 bases between. CDR3 DNA: TGTGCCAGTAGTAGGCTAGGGGCGGGAGAGACCCAGTACTTC. This translates into CASSRLGAGETQYF.

Note on this clonotype: One end of the junction is discordant with germline, which a read error may explain. V gene TRBV29-1 combines with J gene TRBJ2-1; D possibly corresponds to TRBD1 (5 bases). Germline loops: CDR1 SQVTM, CDR2 ANQGSEA. The CDR3 loop spans 11 amino acids. The CDR3 DNA follows: TGCAGCATGACAGATTACAATGAGAAGTTCTTC. Amino acid sequence: CSMTDYNEKFF.

The chain carries TRBV19 and TRBJ2-7; the D is unclear. The V gene lost 5 bases and the J gene lost 0 bases, with 8 bases spanning the gap. The V gene's germline CDR1 is LNHDA and CDR2 SQIVND (reference sequence). The length of the CDR3 is 13 residues. CDR3 nucleotides: TGTGCCAGTAGTTTTGGGGTCTCCTACGAGCAGTACTTC. This gives the protein CASSFGVSYEQYF.

This chain links TRBV6-5 with TRBJ2-2; no definite D call. This CDR3 is built from 15 residues. V gave up 3 bases and J gave up 2 bases, with 10 bases separating them. Germline V gene data show CDR1 as MNHEY and CDR2 as SVGAGI. The CDR3 is CASSYEWLNTGELFF. CDR3 nucleotides: TGTGCCAGCAGTTATGAGTGGCTTAACACCGGGGAGCTGTTTTTT.

The chain links TRBV6-5 to TRBJ1-4; D gene ambiguous. Per the germline V gene, CDR1 is MNHEY and CDR2 is SVGAGI. V dropped 5 bases and J dropped 5 bases, with 9 bases sitting between them. The CDR3 is 13 residues long. Here the CDR3 DNA reads TGTGCCAGCAGTCGCGGACGGAATGAAAAACTGTTTTTT. Amino acids: CASSRGRNEKLFF.

The gene calls are TRBV11-1 and TRBJ2-1; 13 bases line up with TRBD2. The CDR3 contains 16 residues. V shed 3 bases, J shed 8 bases, and the junction held 7 bases outside the gene matches. Germline CDR1 is SGHAT and CDR2 is FQDESV (reference sequence). The CDR3 region is CASSLVRTSGRDEQFF. CDR3 nucleotide sequence: TGTGCCAGCAGCTTGGTCCGGACTAGCGGGAGAGATGAGCAGTTCTTC.

For the CDR3, the DNA is TGTGCCAGTAGTATGGGACAGGGTGTCCACGAGCAGTACTTC. This codes for CASSMGQGVHEQYF. The rearrangement uses TRBV19 and TRBJ2-7, with 9 bases identical to TRBD1. This CDR3 comprises 14 residues. Germline V gives CDR1 LNHDA, CDR2 SQIVND (reference sequence). J gave up 5 bases and V 3 bases, and 5 bases lay outside the gene matches.

In its sample, this clonotype was seen a few times. The rearrangement joins TRBV5-4 to TRBJ2-7, with 10 bases identical to TRBD2. CDR1 is SGHNT and CDR2 is YYREEE in the germline V gene (reference sequence). The CDR3 consists of 16 residues. V shed 0 bases and J 4 bases; nucleotides not matched to a gene: 7. The CDR3 bases are TGTGCCAGCAGCTTGGGGGGTGTTAGCGGGAGGTACGAGCAGTACTTC. Protein sequence: CASSLGGVSGRYEQYF.

This clonotype was counted a single time. V is TRBV19 and J is TRBJ2-3; no reliable D call. V was cut by 9 bases and J by 3 bases, with 10 bases left in between. The CDR3 covers 12 residues. Germline lookup yields CDR1 LNHDA and CDR2 SQIVND (reference sequence). The CDR3 DNA follows: TGTGCCAGCAGCCCCCAAACAGATACGCAGTATTTT. Its translation is CASSPQTDTQYF.

Only a few counts were recorded for this clonotype. V gene TRBV19 combines with J gene TRBJ2-5, with 7 bases aligning to TRBD1. The J segment lost 5 bases and the V segment lost 8 bases, leaving 8 bases of the junction unmatched. The CDR3 extends over 13 amino acids. Germline V lookup: CDR1 LNHDA, CDR2 SQIVND (reference sequence). CDR3 sequence reads: CASGGQPGETQYF. CDR3 nucleotides: TGTGCCAGTGGGGGACAGCCGGGGGAGACCCAGTACTTC.

This clonotype rates as medium-sized. The chain couples TRBV29-1 to TRBJ2-5, with no clear D. With 4 bases removed from V and 5 bases from J, the gap between germline ends came to 17 bases. Germline-derived CDR1 and CDR2 are SQVTM and ANQGSEA. This CDR3 region has 14 residues. CDR3 sequence: CSVGSGSLGETQYF. The CDR3, as DNA: TGCAGCGTTGGGTCGGGTAGCTTGGGGGAGACCCAGTACTTC.

The rearrangement joins TRBV5-4 to TRBJ2-2; unclear D gene. The CDR3 sequence is 16 residues long. Trimming removed 4 bases at V and 6 bases at J, with 19 bases between. Germline values: CDR1 SGHNT, CDR2 YYREEE (reference sequence). CDR3 bases: TGTGCCAGCAGCCCCCAGGTGGCGATCGGCGCCGGGGAGCTGTTTTTT. Protein product: CASSPQVAIGAGELFF.

V usage is TRBV12-3 or TRBV12-4 and J usage is TRBJ2-3; 11 bases match TRBD2. This CDR3 contains 16 residues. V lost 4 bases to trimming and J lost 0 bases; unmatched junction nucleotides: 3. Here the CDR3 reads CASSWGLAASTDTQYF. The CDR3 DNA is TGTGCCAGCAGTTGGGGACTAGCGGCCAGCACAGATACGCAGTATTTT.

The chain's CDR3 is CASSPERELFF. In DNA, the CDR3 is TGTGCCAGCTCACCAGAGAGGGAGCTGTTTTTT. The rearrangement uses TRBV18 and TRBJ2-2; D is uncertain. The CDR3 has 11 residues. CDR1 is KGHSH, CDR2 LQKENI, per germline. Between the trimmed V and J ends, which lost 2 bases and 9 bases, there was a span of 4 bases.

Sample share makes this clonotype medium-sized. The chain uses TRBV15 and TRBJ2-1, with TRBD2 identical over 12 bases. This CDR3 region has 15 residues. Germline values: CDR1 LNHNV, CDR2 YYDKDF (reference sequence). Trimming at V came to 2 bases and at J to 6 bases, leaving 2 bases not matched to a gene. CDR3 coding DNA: TGTGCCACCAGCAGACAGACTAGCGGGAGCAATGAGCAGTTCTTC. Protein sequence: CATSRQTSGSNEQFF.